Listed below are T cell receptor beta chains from one sample, sequenced in a study of cytomegalovirus exposure and HLA in healthy donors. Repertoires were generated with immunoSEQ multiplex PCR, while TCRdb's copy carries only in-frame clones and drops some. The data show 130,000 or so clones, over 65% seen once. The source material was PBMCs. The receptor source for this set is a man aged 18 to 35 in good health and CMV-seronegative. The CDR3 runs from the conserved cysteine through the conserved F or W. A D gene is named only where the DNA matches it firmly. A clone size is listed for some rows: how often the clone was seen (once, few, many), or a class if it is expanded.

j_call: TRBJ1-1
d_call: -
clone_size: -
v_call: TRBV7-9
cdr3_nt: TGTGCCAGCAGCACGAGCGCTGAAGCTTTCTTT
cdr3_aa: CASSTSAEAFF

j_call: TRBJ2-7
d_call: -
clone_size: -
v_call: TRBV13
cdr3_nt: TGTGCCAGCAGCTCCAGGGGTGGGGACGAGCAGTACTTC
cdr3_aa: CASSSRGGDEQYF

j_call: TRBJ2-7
d_call: -
clone_size: -
v_call: TRBV10-3
cdr3_nt: TGTGCCATCGGGGCATCAAGGACCTACGAGCAGTACTTC
cdr3_aa: CAIGASRTYEQYF

j_call: TRBJ1-1
d_call: -
clone_size: -
v_call: TRBV29-1
cdr3_nt: TGCAGCGTTGTTAGGGCAGGGGAATTCACTGAAGCTTTCTTT
cdr3_aa: CSVVRAGEFTEAFF

j_call: TRBJ1-2
d_call: -
clone_size: -
v_call: TRBV9
cdr3_nt: TGTGCCAGCAGCGTGGTTGACAGCAATGGCTACACCTTC
cdr3_aa: CASSVVDSNGYTF

j_call: TRBJ1-4
d_call: -
clone_size: -
v_call: TRBV18
cdr3_nt: TGTGCCAGCTCACAACAGGGTAATGAAAAACTGTTTTTT
cdr3_aa: CASSQQGNEKLFF

j_call: TRBJ2-3
d_call: -
clone_size: -
v_call: TRBV28
cdr3_nt: TGTGCCAGCAGTTCCGCGCGGTCGTATCGCACAGATACGCAGTATTTT
cdr3_aa: CASSSARSYRTDTQYF

j_call: TRBJ2-1
d_call: -
clone_size: -
v_call: TRBV7-9
cdr3_nt: TGTGCCAGCAGCTCGAGGAGGGGAGTGAATGAGCAGTTCTTC
cdr3_aa: CASSSRRGVNEQFF

j_call: TRBJ1-1
d_call: TRBD1
clone_size: -
v_call: TRBV5-1
cdr3_nt: TGCGCCAGCAGCTTGGATCGGACAGGGCTTACTGAAGCTTTCTTT
cdr3_aa: CASSLDRTGLTEAFF

j_call: TRBJ2-5
d_call: -
clone_size: -
v_call: TRBV11-2
cdr3_nt: TGTGCCAGCAGCTTAGAGCCCCGGTCTAGCGCCTTTGAAGAGACCCAGTACTTC
cdr3_aa: CASSLEPRSSAFEETQYF

j_call: TRBJ1-4
d_call: -
clone_size: once
v_call: TRBV6-5
cdr3_nt: TGTGCCAGCAAAGGGAGTTGGGGTGAAAAACTGTTTTTT
cdr3_aa: CASKGSWGEKLFF

j_call: TRBJ1-1
d_call: -
clone_size: -
v_call: TRBV5-4
cdr3_nt: TGTGCCAGCAGCTTGGGGGGACAGAACACTGAAGCTTTCTTT
cdr3_aa: CASSLGGQNTEAFF

j_call: TRBJ2-3
d_call: -
clone_size: once
v_call: TRBV18
cdr3_nt: TGTGCCAGCTCACCACAGGGAGGCACAGATACGCAGTATTTT
cdr3_aa: CASSPQGGTDTQYF

j_call: TRBJ2-1
d_call: TRBD1
clone_size: once
v_call: TRBV5-1
cdr3_nt: TGCGCCAGCAGCTGGGGGGACAGGGACAATGAGCAGTTCTTC
cdr3_aa: CASSWGDRDNEQFF

j_call: TRBJ1-4
d_call: -
clone_size: -
v_call: TRBV6-1
cdr3_nt: TGTGCCAGCAGCGAGACAGCTTTTAATGAAAAACTGTTTTTT
cdr3_aa: CASSETAFNEKLFF

j_call: TRBJ2-7
d_call: -
clone_size: -
v_call: TRBV29-1
cdr3_nt: TGCAGCGTTCTCGGGGTCTACGAGCAGTACTTC
cdr3_aa: CSVLGVYEQYF

j_call: TRBJ2-1
d_call: TRBD1
clone_size: -
v_call: TRBV7-3
cdr3_nt: TGTGCCAGCAGCCGACAGGGGGTCGCCTACAATGAGCAGTTCTTC
cdr3_aa: CASSRQGVAYNEQFF

j_call: TRBJ2-3
d_call: -
clone_size: once
v_call: TRBV6-5
cdr3_nt: TGTGCCAGCAGTTCGTTTTCAGGGGATACGCAGTATTTT
cdr3_aa: CASSSFSGDTQYF

j_call: TRBJ2-1
d_call: TRBD2
clone_size: few
v_call: TRBV7-2
cdr3_nt: TGTGCCAGCAGCCGCGGGGGGAGCTCCTACAATGAGCAGTTCTTC
cdr3_aa: CASSRGGSSYNEQFF

j_call: TRBJ1-2
d_call: -
clone_size: -
v_call: TRBV27
cdr3_nt: TGTGCCAGTTCAACAGCTAACTATGGCTACACCTTC
cdr3_aa: CASSTANYGYTF

j_call: TRBJ2-4
d_call: TRBD1
clone_size: -
v_call: TRBV4-1
cdr3_nt: TGCGCCAGCAGCCAATACCCGGGACAGAAAAACATTCAGTACTTC
cdr3_aa: CASSQYPGQKNIQYF

j_call: TRBJ1-1
d_call: -
clone_size: -
v_call: TRBV5-6
cdr3_nt: TGTGCCAGCAGCGAGACAGGAAGGGGGAACACTGAAGCTTTCTTT
cdr3_aa: CASSETGRGNTEAFF

j_call: TRBJ1-1
d_call: -
clone_size: -
v_call: TRBV7-3
cdr3_nt: TGTGCCAGCAGCTTTGACGGGATGGGGGCTTTCTTT
cdr3_aa: CASSFDGMGAFF

j_call: TRBJ1-6
d_call: TRBD1
clone_size: -
v_call: TRBV6-1
cdr3_nt: TGTGCCACCCCGAAGGGAACAGGGGCCACGAGACCCCTCCACTTT
cdr3_aa: CATPKGTGATRPLHF

j_call: TRBJ1-1
d_call: -
clone_size: -
v_call: TRBV7-9
cdr3_nt: TGTGCCAGCAGCTTCCCCCAGGGGAACACTGAAGCTTTCTTT
cdr3_aa: CASSFPQGNTEAFF

j_call: TRBJ2-3
d_call: -
clone_size: -
v_call: TRBV7-2
cdr3_nt: TGTGCCAGCAAGGGACTCCGCACAGATACGCAGTATTTT
cdr3_aa: CASKGLRTDTQYF

j_call: TRBJ2-1
d_call: -
clone_size: -
v_call: TRBV7-9
cdr3_nt: TGTGCCAGCAGCGAAAGAGGTGAGCAGTTCTTC
cdr3_aa: CASSERGEQFF

j_call: TRBJ1-6
d_call: TRBD1
clone_size: -
v_call: TRBV4-3
cdr3_nt: TGCGCCAGCAGCCAAGCATTTGGACAGGGCTATAATTCACCCCTCCACTTT
cdr3_aa: CASSQAFGQGYNSPLHF

j_call: TRBJ1-2
d_call: -
clone_size: -
v_call: TRBV5-4
cdr3_nt: TGTGCCAGCAGCGCTACAGGGTTTGGCTACACCTTC
cdr3_aa: CASSATGFGYTF

j_call: TRBJ1-2
d_call: TRBD1
clone_size: -
v_call: TRBV5-4
cdr3_nt: TGTGCCAGCAGCTGGGAGGACAGGGGGCGGGGCTACACCTTC
cdr3_aa: CASSWEDRGRGYTF

j_call: TRBJ1-1
d_call: -
clone_size: -
v_call: TRBV6-5
cdr3_nt: TGTGCCAGCCGCGGTACAGGGATCAACACTGAAGCTTTCTTT
cdr3_aa: CASRGTGINTEAFF

j_call: TRBJ2-1
d_call: TRBD2
clone_size: -
v_call: TRBV9
cdr3_nt: TGTGCCAGCAGCGTTTCACTAGCGGGGGGCTACTACAATGAGCAGTTCTTC
cdr3_aa: CASSVSLAGGYYNEQFF

j_call: TRBJ2-2
d_call: TRBD1
clone_size: -
v_call: TRBV19
cdr3_nt: TGTGCCAGTAGTATAGGGACAGGGTGGCCCGGGGAGCTGTTTTTT
cdr3_aa: CASSIGTGWPGELFF

j_call: TRBJ1-6
d_call: TRBD1
clone_size: -
v_call: TRBV7-9
cdr3_nt: TGTGCCAGCAGCCCCGGGGGACAGGTTAATTCACCCCTCCACTTT
cdr3_aa: CASSPGGQVNSPLHF

j_call: TRBJ2-1
d_call: TRBD2
clone_size: -
v_call: TRBV4-1
cdr3_nt: TGCGCCAGCAGCCAAGATATAGGACAGCGGACTAGCGGGGGGGCCCACAATGAGCAGTTCTTC
cdr3_aa: CASSQDIGQRTSGGAHNEQFF

j_call: TRBJ1-2
d_call: -
clone_size: -
v_call: TRBV21-1
cdr3_nt: TGTGCCAGCAGCAAACCCCATTACAGGGTAGATTACACCTTC
cdr3_aa: CASSKPHYRVDYTF

j_call: TRBJ1-4
d_call: -
clone_size: -
v_call: TRBV19
cdr3_nt: TGTGCCAGTAGCCCGAGGGAGGTAAAACTGTTTTTT
cdr3_aa: CASSPREVKLFF

j_call: TRBJ2-1
d_call: -
clone_size: -
v_call: TRBV7-9
cdr3_nt: TGTGCCAGCAGCTGGCCGGGGTTGGCCTACAATGAGCAGTTCTTC
cdr3_aa: CASSWPGLAYNEQFF

j_call: TRBJ2-3
d_call: TRBD2
clone_size: -
v_call: TRBV19
cdr3_nt: TGTGCCAGTAATCCATCTCAGGGAGGGGCAGATACGCAGTATTTT
cdr3_aa: CASNPSQGGADTQYF

j_call: TRBJ2-2
d_call: TRBD1
clone_size: -
v_call: TRBV9
cdr3_nt: TGTGCCAGCAGCTCCAACAGGGGGGAAGCGGCCACCGGGGAGCTGTTTTTT
cdr3_aa: CASSSNRGEAATGELFF

j_call: TRBJ1-2
d_call: TRBD1
clone_size: -
v_call: TRBV6-5
cdr3_nt: TGTGCCAGCAGTTTCGACCTGACAGGGTTAGAAGGCTACACCTTC
cdr3_aa: CASSFDLTGLEGYTF